A selection of T cell receptor beta chains follows, all from one sample in a study of T-cell memory formation after mild COVID-19. One entry per CDR3 protein, called by TCRdb with MiXCR from the 5' RACE reads. There are about 360,000 distinct CDR3 sequences in the sample; 13% occur only once, and about 21% lies in the top ten. The sequencing sample was made of PBMCs or a T cell subset sorted from them (not recorded which). These receptors all stem from a man aged 18-30 years who had mild COVID-19 (a few samples of this study predate the infection). Cell type and time point are not known. CDR3s include the opening cysteine and the closing phenylalanine or tryptophan.

V gene	J gene	CDR3 protein
TRBV4-1	TRBJ2-7	CASSQDPSGYSSYEQYF
TRBV5-1	TRBJ1-1	CASSLEGTATEAFF
TRBV3-1	TRBJ1-6	CASSQGTGESPLHF
TRBV7-2	TRBJ2-7	CASRSDSSYEQYF
TRBV7-6	TRBJ2-7	CASSAAGGPAYEQYF
TRBV6-5	TRBJ1-3	CASRQTGTSGNTIYF
TRBV6-1	TRBJ2-2	CASSEPASTTGELFF
TRBV5-1	TRBJ1-2	CASSSAENYGYTF
TRBV7-2	TRBJ2-1	CASSFIGVYEQFF
TRBV5-1	TRBJ1-1	CASHQGRRKDEAFF
TRBV5-8	TRBJ2-1	CASNTGDFYNEQFF
TRBV10-3	TRBJ1-1	CAITPGDRALEAFF
TRBV7-3	TRBJ2-1	CASSRGLAGGDNEQFF
TRBV6-6	TRBJ2-4	CASILSRGGAKNIQYF
TRBV12-3/TRBV12-4	TRBJ2-1	CASSFAGPGNEQFF
TRBV12-3/TRBV12-4	TRBJ1-1	CASTRGTEAFF
TRBV9	TRBJ2-3	CASSVEVGADTQYF
TRBV6-2/TRBV6-3	TRBJ1-6	CASSQTTGRTPLHF
TRBV7-9	TRBJ2-5	CASSYAGTQYF
TRBV7-2	TRBJ2-5	CASSPEGLAYETQYF
TRBV18	TRBJ2-7	CASSPPGLAAYEQYF
TRBV28	TRBJ1-1	CASSFTGLDTEAFF
TRBV4-1	TRBJ2-1	CASRFAWLAGASEQFF
TRBV20-1	TRBJ1-1	CSAENIMNTEAFF
TRBV11-2	TRBJ2-5	CASSTLAGPQETQYF
TRBV7-2	TRBJ2-1	CASRLAGAHNEQFF
TRBV2	TRBJ1-5	CASSRESNQPQHF
TRBV29-1	TRBJ1-1	CSVRPRTGANTEAFF
TRBV2	TRBJ1-1	CASSDRTVNTEAFF
TRBV20-1	TRBJ1-6	CSARPRAISSYNSPLHF
TRBV3-1	TRBJ1-6	CASSVQLNSPLHF
TRBV18	TRBJ1-5	CASSPTDSNQPQHF
TRBV12-3/TRBV12-4	TRBJ1-1	CASSEQGDSEAFF
TRBV4-2	TRBJ2-1	CASSSQRGGAYNEQFF
TRBV4-3	TRBJ2-7	CASSPGTGSYEQYF
TRBV12-5	TRBJ2-5	CASGTGVFQETQYF
TRBV5-1	TRBJ2-7	CASSLVGQGSSEQYF
TRBV12-3/TRBV12-4	TRBJ1-1	CASSLLPPLGTEAFF
TRBV7-9	TRBJ2-1	CASSLHPTRMSYNEQFF